This T cell receptor (beta chain) was sequenced in a study of blood T cell repertoires in COVID-19 (TCRdb year 2020). The study in broad terms: The collaborator samples originated in the United States, Italy and Spain and spanned the acute and convalescent phases of COVID-19. The material from the prospective study consisted of cDNA or gDNA derived from T cells, B-cell-depleted T cells, or PBMCs. The dataset comprised deeply sampled blood TCRbeta repertoires from subjects exposed to, actively infected with, or recovered from COVID-19. The repertoires were made available in a free public database intended to serve as a resource for research on the immune response to SARS-CoV-2. Samples were obtained from the ongoing ImmuneRACE study (first 160 participants) and from 1,254 subjects provided by 6 global collaborators. A de-identified subject ID, COVID-19 status, age in years and sex were almost always included in the sample metadata. Where available, HLA class I and class II types were taken from metadata supplied by the sample provider and were not determined by assay-based typing. Overall study outcomes, separate from this receptor: How much clinical and demographic metadata was included differed by source and by participant, and the metadata was provided uncurated.

On this clone itself: The clone's antigen remains unknown. Per-nucleotide qualities are absent, and no much larger clonotype sits a single base away.

Collaborating institutions collected whole blood in K2EDTA tubes following their own protocols. Collaborator samples were shipped for TCRbeta analysis as frozen whole blood, isolated PBMCs, or DNA extracted from either sample type. TCRbeta CDR3 regions were amplified from genomic DNA using the immunoSEQ Assay, a bias-controlled multiplex PCR. Concerning the study's data processing: The number of nucleated cells in each sample was estimated by amplification of reference gene primers within the assay. To quantify the absolute abundance of each unique TCRbeta CDR3 rearrangement, sequence reads were collapsed and filtered. For each sample, productive Simpson clonality was calculated by taking the square root of Simpson's diversity index across productive rearrangements. This immuneACCESS table, as held by TCRdb, lists in-frame sequences with V and J called but not all clones. Of the missing ones, under half trace to an unresolved V gene in checked studies; the others have no known cause. V and J calls and clone size are as listed in that table; D and trimming were resolved from the DNA. This sample is represented by around 200,000 clones; more than 70% of them were singletons. Roughly 2.9% of the sample is held by the ten biggest clonotypes.

Trimming takes 6 bases off V and 0 bases off J; junction bases not matched to a gene: 7. The germline V gene provides CDR1 MNHEY and CDR2 SVGAGI. There are 15 amino acids in the CDR3, from cysteine to phenylalanine inclusive. Only the CDR3 portion is preserved as DNA: 45 bases, with reading frame beginning at the first base. The sequence is built from TRBV6-5 and TRBJ1-1; 7 bases in the junction line up with TRBD1. The sample taken for sequencing was peripheral blood. This clonotype originated in a man aged 45 to 65 with active or convalescent COVID-19. The CDR3 region reads CASSLRGQLNTEAFF. The DNA reads as follows: TGTGCCAGCAGCCTGAGGGGACAGTTGAACACTGAAGCTTTCTTT.